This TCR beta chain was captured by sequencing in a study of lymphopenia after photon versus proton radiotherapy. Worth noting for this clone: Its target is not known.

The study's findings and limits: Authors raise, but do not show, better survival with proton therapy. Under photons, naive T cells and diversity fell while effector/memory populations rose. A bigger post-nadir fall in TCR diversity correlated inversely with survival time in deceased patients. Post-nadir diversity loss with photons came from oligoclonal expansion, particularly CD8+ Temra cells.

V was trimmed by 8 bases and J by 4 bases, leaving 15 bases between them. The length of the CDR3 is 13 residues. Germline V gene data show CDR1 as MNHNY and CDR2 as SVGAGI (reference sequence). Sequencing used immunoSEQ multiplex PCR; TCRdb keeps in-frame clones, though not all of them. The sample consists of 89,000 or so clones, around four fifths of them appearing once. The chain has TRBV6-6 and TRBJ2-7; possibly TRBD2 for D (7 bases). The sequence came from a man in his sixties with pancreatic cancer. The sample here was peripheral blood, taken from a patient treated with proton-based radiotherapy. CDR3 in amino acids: CASQGRAIYEQYF. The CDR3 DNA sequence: TGTGCCAGCCAGGGGAGGGCCATATACGAGCAGTACTTC.